These T cell receptor beta chains were read from a single sample in a study of STAT5B mutations in CD4+ large granular lymphocyte leukemia. Repertoires were generated with immunoSEQ multiplex PCR, while TCRdb's copy carries only in-frame clones and drops some. The sample lists around 20,000 clones, 78% occurring once. What was sequenced was CD4+ T cells from blood buffy coats. The receptor set was obtained from a human donor in good health. The CDR3 runs from the conserved cysteine through the conserved F or W. The D gene is left open where the match is weak. Size is omitted from some rows. Given values are once, few, many or a class for expanded clones.

size	V	D	J	CDR3	DNA
NA	TRBV5-4	TRBD1	TRBJ1-2	CASSAAGGMNYGYTF	TGTGCCAGCAGCGCTGCAGGGGGCATGAACTATGGCTACACCTTC
once	TRBV9	TRBD2	TRBJ2-1	CASSALPGGGPLYNEQFF	TGTGCCAGCAGCGCCCTCCCGGGGGGGGGCCCCCTATACAATGAGCAGTTCTTC
few	TRBV5-1	NA	TRBJ1-4	CASSSGTPNEKLFF	TGCGCCAGCAGCTCCGGGACGCCTAATGAAAAACTGTTTTTT
NA	TRBV28	TRBD2	TRBJ2-3	CASSSAGASTDTQYF	TGTGCCAGCAGTTCCGCGGGAGCTAGCACAGATACGCAGTATTTT
NA	TRBV7-3	TRBD2	TRBJ2-3	CASSTSGRDTQYF	TGTGCCAGCAGCACTAGCGGGAGGGATACGCAGTATTTT
NA	TRBV2	TRBD2	TRBJ2-3	CASSGTSGTDTQYF	TGTGCCAGCAGCGGGACTAGCGGCACAGATACGCAGTATTTT
few	TRBV6-5	NA	TRBJ2-7	CASSSFLGHDTYEQYF	TGTGCCAGCAGTTCCTTTCTCGGTCACGACACCTACGAGCAGTACTTC
NA	TRBV5-1	TRBD2	TRBJ2-3	CASSLKLAGGSGSTDTQYF	TGCGCCAGCAGCTTGAAGTTAGCGGGGGGGAGCGGAAGCACAGATACGCAGTATTTT
NA	TRBV10-3	TRBD1	TRBJ1-1	CAISEPGQGMLVGENTEAFF	TGTGCCATCAGTGAGCCGGGACAGGGGATGTTAGTAGGGGAGAACACTGAAGCTTTCTTT
NA	TRBV19	NA	TRBJ1-2	CASSTVGGGGRNYGYTF	TGTGCCAGTAGTACCGTCGGGGGAGGGGGTCGAAACTATGGCTACACCTTC
NA	TRBV6-6	NA	TRBJ1-2	CASRNAGGYTF	TGTGCCAGCAGAAACGCAGGAGGCTACACCTTC
NA	TRBV5-8	TRBD2	TRBJ2-3	CASSPPLLAGGGDTQYF	TGTGCCAGCAGCCCACCTCTACTAGCGGGGGGAGGAGATACGCAGTATTTT
NA	TRBV14	NA	TRBJ1-2	CASSPRLQDGYTF	TGTGCCAGCAGCCCCAGATTACAGGATGGCTACACCTTC
NA	TRBV7-2	NA	TRBJ2-5	CASSPSGRLGETQYF	TGTGCCAGCAGCCCTTCGGGAAGGCTGGGAGAGACCCAGTACTTC
NA	TRBV7-2	NA	TRBJ2-1	CASSLVGASYNEQFF	TGTGCCAGCAGCTTAGTGGGGGCCTCCTACAATGAGCAGTTCTTC
NA	TRBV19	TRBD1	TRBJ1-1	CASSTIDRGGTEAFF	TGTGCCAGTAGTACAATCGACAGGGGAGGGACTGAAGCTTTCTTT
NA	TRBV28	NA	TRBJ2-6	CASIPQGAGANVLTF	TGTGCCAGCATCCCCCAGGGAGCTGGGGCCAACGTCCTGACTTTC
NA	TRBV6-6	NA	TRBJ2-3	CASSRRVVDTQYF	TGTGCCAGCAGCCGTCGGGTCGTGGATACGCAGTATTTT
NA	TRBV7-2	NA	TRBJ1-1	CASSPGTANTEAFF	TGTGCCAGCAGCCCAGGGACGGCGAACACTGAAGCTTTCTTT
NA	TRBV9	NA	TRBJ2-3	CASSVQPRPRDTQYF	TGTGCCAGCAGCGTACAACCCCGGCCTCGCGATACGCAGTATTTT
NA	TRBV9	NA	TRBJ1-5	CASSVTDEVQPQHF	TGTGCCAGCAGCGTAACAGACGAGGTCCAGCCCCAGCATTTT
NA	TRBV7-8	NA	TRBJ1-1	CASSFDFKGNTEAFF	TGTGCCAGCAGCTTCGATTTTAAAGGTAACACTGAAGCTTTCTTT
NA	TRBV5-6	TRBD2	TRBJ2-1	CASRPFGLAGGNSYNEQFF	TGTGCCAGCCGCCCTTTCGGGCTAGCGGGGGGAAACTCCTACAATGAGCAGTTCTTC
NA	TRBV9	NA	TRBJ1-2	CASSVAWEPLAYGYTF	TGTGCCAGCAGCGTAGCTTGGGAGCCGCTTGCCTATGGCTACACCTTC
NA	TRBV10-3	TRBD1	TRBJ2-5	CAISEGGTGQETQYF	TGTGCCATCAGTGAGGGAGGGACAGGGCAAGAGACCCAGTACTTC
NA	TRBV7-9	NA	TRBJ1-3	CASSFDLDTIYF	TGTGCCAGCAGCTTCGATTTAGACACCATATATTTT
once	TRBV6-5	NA	TRBJ2-1	CASSYSRGNLPNEQFF	TGTGCCAGCAGTTACTCGAGAGGGAACCTTCCCAATGAGCAGTTCTTC
NA	TRBV13	NA	TRBJ1-3	CASSLADLSYIGSGNTIYF	TGTGCCAGCAGCTTAGCCGACCTTTCGTATATAGGCTCTGGAAACACCATATATTTT
NA	TRBV5-4	TRBD1	TRBJ1-2	CASSTGGSGYTF	TGTGCCAGCAGCACAGGGGGATCTGGCTACACCTTC